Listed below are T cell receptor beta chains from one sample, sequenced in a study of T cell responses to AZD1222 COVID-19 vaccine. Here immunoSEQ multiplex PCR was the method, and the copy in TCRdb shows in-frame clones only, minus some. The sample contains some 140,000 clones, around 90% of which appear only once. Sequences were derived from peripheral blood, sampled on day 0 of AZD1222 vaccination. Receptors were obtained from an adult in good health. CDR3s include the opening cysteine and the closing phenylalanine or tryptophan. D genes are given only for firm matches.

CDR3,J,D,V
CASSQGSGTRRTDTQYF,TRBJ2-3,-,TRBV14
CASSSGGGAGTEAFF,TRBJ1-1,TRBD1,TRBV13
CASKWDTSGNTIYF,TRBJ1-3,-,TRBV28
CASSLTAYNGYTF,TRBJ1-2,-,TRBV27
CASTPGGAGRSQETQYF,TRBJ2-5,TRBD2,TRBV19
CASSESGNSPLHF,TRBJ1-6,-,TRBV6-1
CASSLESPTDTQYF,TRBJ2-3,-,TRBV5-1
CASSPSGGFLGQFF,TRBJ2-1,TRBD2,TRBV6-5
CASRVENSPLHF,TRBJ1-6,-,TRBV7-2
CASSFGSGSSYNEQFF,TRBJ2-1,-,TRBV5-5
CASSPPGQGTDTQYF,TRBJ2-3,TRBD1,TRBV9
CSVPGTWTEAFF,TRBJ1-1,-,TRBV29-1
CASNPYGRGSPLHF,TRBJ1-6,-,TRBV19
CASSQNRFISTEAFF,TRBJ1-1,-,TRBV7-6
CASSTEWGGRNQPQHF,TRBJ1-5,-,TRBV28
CASSSPETGLAGELFF,TRBJ2-2,-,TRBV19
CASSKDDGISSYNEQFF,TRBJ2-1,-,TRBV21-1
CASSMGTLPTNEKLFF,TRBJ1-4,-,TRBV19